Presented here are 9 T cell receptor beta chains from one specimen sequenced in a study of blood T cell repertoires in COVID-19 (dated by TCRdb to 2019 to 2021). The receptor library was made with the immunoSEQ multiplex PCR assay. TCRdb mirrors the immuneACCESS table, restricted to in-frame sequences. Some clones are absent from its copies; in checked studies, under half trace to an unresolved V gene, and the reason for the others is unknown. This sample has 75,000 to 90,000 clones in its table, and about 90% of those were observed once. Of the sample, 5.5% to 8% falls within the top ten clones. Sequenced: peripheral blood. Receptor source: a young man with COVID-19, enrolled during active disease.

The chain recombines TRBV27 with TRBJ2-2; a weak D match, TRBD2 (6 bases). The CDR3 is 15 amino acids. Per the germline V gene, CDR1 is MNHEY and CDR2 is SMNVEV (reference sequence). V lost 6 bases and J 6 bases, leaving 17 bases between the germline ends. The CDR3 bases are TGTGCCAGCAGACCGCCGGGAGTCTCCGCCGGGGAGCTGTTTTTT. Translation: CASRPPGVSAGELFF.

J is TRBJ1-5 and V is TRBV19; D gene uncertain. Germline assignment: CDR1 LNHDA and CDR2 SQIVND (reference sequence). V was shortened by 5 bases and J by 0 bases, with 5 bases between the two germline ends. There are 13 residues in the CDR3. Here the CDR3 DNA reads TGTGCCAGTAGTGTTCTTAGCAATCAGCCCCAGCATTTT. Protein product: CASSVLSNQPQHF. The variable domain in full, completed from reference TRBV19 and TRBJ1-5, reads DGGITQSPKYLFRKEGQNVTLSCEQNLNHDAMYWYRQDPGQGLRLIYYSQIVNDFQKGDIAEGYSVSREKKESFPLTVTSAQKNPTAFYLCASSVLSNQPQHFGDGTRLSIL.

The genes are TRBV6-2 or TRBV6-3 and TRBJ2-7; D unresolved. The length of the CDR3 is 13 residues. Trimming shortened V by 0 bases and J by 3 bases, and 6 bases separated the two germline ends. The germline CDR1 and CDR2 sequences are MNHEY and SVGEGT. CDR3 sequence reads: CASSYSGNYEQYF. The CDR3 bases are TGTGCCAGCAGTTACTCCGGTAACTACGAGCAGTACTTC.

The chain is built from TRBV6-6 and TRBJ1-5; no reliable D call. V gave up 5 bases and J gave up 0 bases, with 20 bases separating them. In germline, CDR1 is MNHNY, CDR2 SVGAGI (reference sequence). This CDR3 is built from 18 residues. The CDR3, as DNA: TGTGCCAGCAGTCAAAGATGGGTCCGGGGTTATAGCAATCAGCCCCAGCATTTT. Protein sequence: CASSQRWVRGYSNQPQHF.

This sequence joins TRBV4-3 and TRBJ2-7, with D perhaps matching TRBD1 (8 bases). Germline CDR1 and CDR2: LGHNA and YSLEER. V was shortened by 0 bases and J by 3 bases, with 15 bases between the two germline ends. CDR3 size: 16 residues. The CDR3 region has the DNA TGCGCCAGCAGCCAAGAGGTACAGGGGGGGTACTACGAGCAGTACTTC. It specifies CASSQEVQGGYYEQYF.

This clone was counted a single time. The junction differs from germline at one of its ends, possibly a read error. CDR3 residues: CASSRNEKLLF. DNA for the CDR3: TGTGCCAGCTCTAGGAATGAAAAACTGCTTTTT. The rearrangement links TRBV28 to TRBJ1-4, with unresolved D. Germline V CDR1 and CDR2: MDHEN, SYDVKM. The CDR3 consists of 11 residues.

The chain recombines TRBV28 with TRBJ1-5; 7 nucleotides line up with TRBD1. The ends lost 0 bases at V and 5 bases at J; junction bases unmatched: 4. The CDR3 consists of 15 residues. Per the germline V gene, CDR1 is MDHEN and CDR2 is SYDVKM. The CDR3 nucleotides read TGTGCCAGCAGTTTATGGACAGGGAAACATCAGCCCCAGCATTTT. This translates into CASSLWTGKHQPQHF.

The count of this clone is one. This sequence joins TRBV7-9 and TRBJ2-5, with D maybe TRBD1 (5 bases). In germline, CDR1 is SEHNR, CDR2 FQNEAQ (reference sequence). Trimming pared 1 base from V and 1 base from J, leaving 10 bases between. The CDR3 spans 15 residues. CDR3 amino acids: CASSLVPGLQETQYF. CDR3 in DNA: TGTGCCAGCAGCTTAGTCCCAGGGCTCCAAGAGACCCAGTACTTC.

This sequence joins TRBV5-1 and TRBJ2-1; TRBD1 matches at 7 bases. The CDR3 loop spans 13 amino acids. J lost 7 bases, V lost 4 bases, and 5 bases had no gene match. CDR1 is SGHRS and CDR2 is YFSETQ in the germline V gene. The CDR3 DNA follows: TGCGCCAGCAGCCCGCCGGACAGGAATGAGCAGTTCTTC. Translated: CASSPPDRNEQFF.